Listed here are 20 T cell receptor beta chains from one sample, sequenced in a study of blood T cell repertoires in COVID-19. Only in-frame clones appear in the TCRdb table, and some are missing; sequencing was by immunoSEQ multiplex PCR. The top ten clones hold under 6% of a sample with some 350,000 clones, around 90% of them seen once. The sequenced sample consisted of PBMCs or T cells enriched from blood (not recorded which). These receptors were obtained from a man aged 30 to 45 who had recovered from COVID-19.

The chain links TRBV3-1 (or the pseudogene TRBV3-2) to TRBJ2-1; tentatively, D is TRBD2 (7 bases). V shed 5 bases and J shed 6 bases, with 17 bases lying between them. The CDR3 has 15 residues. CDR1 LGHDT and CDR2 YNNKEL come from the germline V gene (reference sequence). The CDR3: CASSGGPQRGNEQFF. The CDR3 bases are TGTGCCAGCAGCGGGGGCCCCCAGCGGGGCAATGAGCAGTTCTTC.

V and J are TRBV14 and TRBJ1-1, with D perhaps matching TRBD1 (6 bases). The V gene's germline CDR1 is SGHDN and CDR2 FVKESK. The CDR3 has 14 residues. V lost 2 bases and J lost 6, with 13 bases in between. The CDR3 region is CASSQPRGGSEAFF. The CDR3 DNA reads TGTGCCAGCAGCCAACCAAGGGGGGGTTCTGAAGCTTTCTTT.

The chain joins TRBV5-6 to TRBJ1-4; possibly TRBD1 for D (5 bases). V dropped 4 bases and J dropped 4 bases, with 8 bases sitting between them. Germline CDR1 SGHDT, CDR2 YYEEEE. The CDR3 consists of 13 residues. CDR3 DNA sequence: TGTGCCAGCAGCGACAGTCTTAATGAAAAACTGTTTTTT. This translates into CASSDSLNEKLFF.

This chain links TRBV6-5 with TRBJ1-4; 9 bases agree with TRBD1. Germline V gives CDR1 MNHEY, CDR2 SVGAGI. The CDR3 consists of 15 residues. The junction had 7 bases not matched to a gene; V was cut back by 7 bases and J by 4 bases. The CDR3 spells CASTLGTGFNEKLFF. DNA of the CDR3: TGTGCCAGCACCCTAGGGACAGGGTTTAATGAAAAACTGTTTTTT.

The rearrangement uses TRBV5-1 and TRBJ1-1; 9 bases align to TRBD1. Trimming cost V 0 bases and J 5 bases; bases outside gene matches: 8. The germline CDR1 and CDR2 sequences are SGHRS and YFSETQ. This CDR3 is built from 16 residues. As DNA, the CDR3 is TGCGCCAGCAGCTTGGAAGGACAGGGGAGGGATACTGAAGCTTTCTTT. It is translated as CASSLEGQGRDTEAFF.

The V and J genes are TRBV3-1 (or the pseudogene TRBV3-2) and TRBJ2-3, with a tentative D call TRBD2 (5 bases). V gave up 4 bases and J gave up 2 bases, with 16 bases separating them. Germline V CDR1 and CDR2: LGHDT, YNNKEL (reference sequence). The CDR3 has 16 amino acids. This chain's CDR3 is CASSPPLGADTDTQYF. The CDR3 bases are TGTGCCAGCAGCCCCCCTTTAGGAGCGGACACAGATACGCAGTATTTT.

This chain uses TRBV2 with TRBJ2-1; 9 bases line up with TRBD1. The CDR3 covers 15 residues. From germline, CDR1 is SNHLY and CDR2 FYNNEI. The CDR3 DNA sequence: TGTGCAACCGTGGTGGACAGGGGCAGGTACAATGAGCAGTTCTTC. Its protein product is CATVVDRGRYNEQFF.

The chain combines TRBV18 with TRBJ1-5; TRBD1 is a possible D gene (6 bases). The CDR3 is made up of 15 amino acids. V gave up 4 bases and J gave up 7 bases, with 17 bases separating them. Germline CDR1 is KGHSH and CDR2 is LQKENI. For the CDR3, the DNA is TGTGCCAGCTCACTCGAACAGGGACCTTGGCAGCCCCAGCATTTT. Encoded protein: CASSLEQGPWQPQHF. Complete variable domain (other parts from reference TRBV18 and TRBJ1-5): NAGVMQNPRHLVRRRGQEARLRCSPMKGHSHVYWYRQLPEEGLKFMVYLQKENIIDESGMPKERFSAEFPKEGPSILRIQQVVRGDSAAYFCASSLEQGPWQPQHFGDGTRLSIL.

This clone was counted once. The rearrangement joins TRBV6-6 to TRBJ2-5; TRBD2 matches at 8 bases. CDR1 MNHNY and CDR2 SVGAGI come from the germline V gene (reference sequence). V was pared by 1 base and J by 2 bases, with 6 bases of the junction left unmatched. CDR3 length: 16 residues. CDR3 in DNA: TGTGCCAGCAGTTACTGGGACCTAGCGGGTCAAGAGACCCAGTACTTC. Translation: CASSYWDLAGQETQYF.

The genes are TRBV6-6 and TRBJ2-7; 9 bases are a match to TRBD1. From germline, CDR1 is MNHNY and CDR2 SVGAGI (reference sequence). The J segment lost 4 bases and the V segment lost 4 bases, leaving 5 bases of the junction unmatched. The CDR3 spans 14 residues. CDR3 nucleotide sequence: TGTGCCAGCAGTTCCCCGGGACAGGGTTACGAGCAGTACTTC. This translates into CASSSPGQGYEQYF.

The rearrangement joins TRBV15 to TRBJ1-6; TRBD1 matches at 9 bases. CDR1 and CDR2 (germline): LNHNV, YYDKDF (reference sequence). The V segment lost 6 bases and the J segment 9 bases; nucleotides outside the gene matches: 6. CDR3 length equals 14 residues. The CDR3 DNA reads as TGTGCCACCAGACAACAGGGGGCTGGTTCACCCCTCCACTTT. Amino acid sequence: CATRQQGAGSPLHF.

A few counts support this clone. V usage is TRBV10-1 and J usage is TRBJ2-1; 12 bases fit TRBD2. This CDR3 region has 18 residues. CDR1 WNHNN and CDR2 SYGVQD come from the germline V gene (reference sequence). The trim removed 4 bases at V and 1 base at J, leaving 8 bases unmatched. The CDR3 region is CASSVASGGAISYNEQFF. The DNA for the CDR3 is TGCGCCAGCAGTGTGGCTAGCGGGGGGGCCATTTCCTACAATGAGCAGTTCTTC.

V gene TRBV20-1 combines with J gene TRBJ2-7; D unresolved. V was clipped by 5 bases and J by 5 bases, with 10 bases between them. CDR1 and CDR2 from the germline V gene are DFQATT and SNEGSKA (reference sequence). The CDR3 runs to 11 residues. The CDR3 region is CSAYDIDEQYF. In nucleotides, the CDR3 is TGCAGTGCTTACGACATAGACGAGCAGTACTTC.

This chain links TRBV6-5 with TRBJ1-1; D is possibly TRBD1 (5 bases). This CDR3 has 13 amino acids. From germline, CDR1 is MNHEY and CDR2 SVGAGI. V was clipped by 2 bases and J by 8 bases, with 12 bases between them. CDR3: CASSYGAGKEAFF. CDR3 nucleotide sequence: TGTGCCAGCAGTTACGGGGCAGGAAAAGAAGCTTTCTTT.

The rearrangement uses TRBV4-1 and TRBJ2-7; 8 nucleotides line up with TRBD1. Germline lookup yields CDR1 MGHRA and CDR2 YSYEKL. CDR3 length equals 15 residues. Trimming cost V 2 bases and J 3 bases; bases outside gene matches: 6. Here the CDR3 reads CASSQRAGGIYEQYF. The CDR3 DNA reads as TGCGCCAGCAGCCAACGGGCAGGGGGCATCTACGAGCAGTACTTC.

V gene TRBV3-1 (or the pseudogene TRBV3-2) combines with J gene TRBJ1-5, with 7 bases lining up with TRBD1. V dropped 3 bases and J dropped 5; count of bases not matched to a gene: 4. Germline lookup yields CDR1 LGHDT and CDR2 YNNKEL (reference sequence). The CDR3 runs to 14 residues. CDR3 protein: CASSHGRGYQPQHF. CDR3 bases: TGTGCCAGCAGCCATGGCAGGGGGTATCAGCCCCAGCATTTT.

J is TRBJ2-1 and V is TRBV3-1 (or the pseudogene TRBV3-2); 7 bases align to TRBD1. CDR1 LGHDT and CDR2 YNNKEL come from the germline V gene (reference sequence). V lost 4 bases, J lost 4 bases, and 7 bases stayed unmatched. The CDR3 has 15 amino acids. CDR3 bases: TGTGCCAGCAGCCCGGGACCGGGACAGTACAATGAGCAGTTCTTC. Translation: CASSPGPGQYNEQFF.

The V call is TRBV9, the J call TRBJ1-2; D gene uncertain. This CDR3 comprises 13 residues. Between the trimmed V and J ends, which lost 0 bases and 1 base, there was a span of 4 bases. Germline loops: CDR1 SGDLS, CDR2 YYNGEE. The CDR3 spells CASSVGSNYGYTF. The CDR3 DNA is TGTGCCAGCAGCGTAGGGAGTAACTATGGCTACACCTTC.

The DNA for the CDR3 is TGTGCCAGCAGCTTGGTTGCTGGCTCTAGCACAGATACGCAGTATTTT. Protein: CASSLVAGSSTDTQYF. V usage is TRBV5-4 and J usage is TRBJ2-3; D not certain. The CDR3 consists of 16 residues. CDR1 and CDR2 from the germline V gene are SGHNT and YYREEE (reference sequence). Trimming removed 0 bases from V and 0 bases from J, with 11 bases in between.

This clone has only a few counts. The genes are TRBV12-3 or TRBV12-4 and TRBJ1-2; 7 bases line up with TRBD1. The CDR3 extends over 13 amino acids. Trimming removed 7 bases from V and 3 bases from J; junction bases left unmatched: 5. The CDR3 region is CASILTGDYGYTF. DNA for the CDR3: TGTGCCAGCATCCTCACAGGGGACTATGGCTACACCTTC.